This T cell receptor (beta chain) derives from a study of blood T cell repertoires in COVID-19. The CDR3 covers 11 residues. Germline V lookup: CDR1 SGHRS, CDR2 YFSETQ. With 7 bases removed from V and 5 bases from J, the gap between germline ends came to 9 bases. Seattle enrolled patients during active infection and tracked them longitudinally. Using immunoSEQ multiplex PCR, the repertoire was profiled, and TCRdb retains in-frame clones only, with some absent. This table holds over 250,000 clones, around 90% found once. The chain combines TRBV5-1 with TRBJ2-5, with D possibly being TRBD2 (6 bases). The source is a woman in her forties or fifties with COVID-19, enrolled during active disease. Sequenced material: peripheral blood. In DNA, the CDR3 is TGCGCCAGCCGGGACTTCGAGACCCAGTACTTC. Amino acids: CASRDFETQYF.